A single sample gave rise to the 10 T cell receptor beta chains below, sequenced in a study of Ad26.COV2.S vaccination and SARS-CoV-2 variants. The assay was immunoSEQ multiplex PCR, and TCRdb's table has in-frame clones only and misses some. The table has around 140,000 clones, about nine tenths seen once; the top ten hold 5%. The source was peripheral blood, collected after recovery from COVID-19. These receptors all stem from a human donor who had recovered from COVID-19.

The chain uses TRBV3-1 (or the pseudogene TRBV3-2) and TRBJ2-7; 9 nucleotides align to TRBD1. Germline loops: CDR1 LGHDT, CDR2 YNNKEL (reference sequence). The CDR3 consists of 13 residues. The trim removed 1 base at V and 6 bases at J, leaving 1 base unmatched. The CDR3 region has the DNA TGTGCCAGCAGCCAAGGGACAGGGGCCGAGCAGTACTTC. Protein: CASSQGTGAEQYF.

The V and J genes are TRBV7-6 and TRBJ1-1; D is undetermined. Germline V CDR1 and CDR2: SGHVS, FNYEAQ. The CDR3 covers 14 residues. Trimming removed 0 bases from V and 5 bases from J, with 10 bases in between. Here the CDR3 DNA reads TGTGCCAGCAGCTTAGCGGCCTTGGGAACTGAAGCTTTCTTT. Its translation is CASSLAALGTEAFF.

The gene calls are TRBV7-2 and TRBJ2-5, with D possibly TRBD1 on 5 matching bases. The V end was cut by 5 bases, the J end by 1 base, with 8 bases between. The CDR3 totals 13 residues. In germline, CDR1 is SGHTA, CDR2 FQGNSA. CDR3 nucleotides: TGTGCCAGCAGCAGCGACAGCCAAGAGACCCAGTACTTC. Its protein product is CASSSDSQETQYF.

This clone showed up just once. V gene TRBV3-1 (or the pseudogene TRBV3-2) combines with J gene TRBJ2-3; tentatively, D is TRBD2 (6 bases). V gave up 0 bases and J gave up 8 bases, with 9 bases separating them. The CDR3 is 13 amino acids. Germline-derived CDR1 and CDR2 are LGHDT and YNNKEL (reference sequence). The CDR3 sequence: CASSQDVEGTQYF. The CDR3 DNA is TGTGCCAGCAGCCAAGACGTGGAGGGTACGCAGTATTTT.

The CDR3 DNA is TGTGCCAGCAGACCACCGGGACAGATGAATTCACCCCTCCACTTT. Its protein product is CASRPPGQMNSPLHF. The rearrangement joins TRBV6-5 to TRBJ1-6; 7 nucleotides line up with TRBD1. V lost 6 bases and J lost 7; bases outside the gene matches: 9. The CDR3 is 15 residues long. Germline assignment: CDR1 MNHEY and CDR2 SVGAGI.

This chain joins TRBV4-1 and TRBJ1-1; no clear D gene. The CDR3 totals 14 residues. CDR1 MGHRA and CDR2 YSYEKL come from the germline V gene. Trimming took off 6 bases at V and 2 bases at J, with 13 bases between the two ends. CDR3 DNA: TGCGCCAGCAGTCAGGACGGCGATAACACTGAAGCTTTCTTT. Translating gives CASSQDGDNTEAFF.

V gene TRBV30 combines with J gene TRBJ2-5; D perhaps matches TRBD1 (6 bases). Germline CDR1 and CDR2: GTSNPN and SVGIG (reference sequence). This CDR3 spans 14 amino acids. The germline V and J ends were trimmed by 0 bases and 6 bases, with 14 bases remaining between them. The CDR3 loop reads CAWSVQQGVKTQYF. CDR3 DNA: TGTGCCTGGAGTGTACAACAGGGCGTAAAGACCCAGTACTTC.

This clone has just a few counts. The rearrangement joins TRBV19 to TRBJ2-7; 7 bases are shared with TRBD1. Germline CDR1 is LNHDA and CDR2 is SQIVND (reference sequence). V lost 5 bases to trimming and J lost 7 bases; unmatched junction nucleotides: 8. The CDR3 covers 13 residues. CDR3 in amino acids: CASSPGQRVEQYF. In DNA, the CDR3 is TGTGCCAGTAGTCCGGGACAGAGGGTTGAGCAGTACTTC.

This clone was counted a single time. As DNA, the CDR3 is TGCGCCAGCAGCTCCCGCCTCCCCCCTCGCGGGGCCCTCTCCTACGAGCAGTACTTC. It is translated as CASSSRLPPRGALSYEQYF. This sequence joins TRBV5-1 and TRBJ2-7; possible D gene TRBD2, 6 bases. From germline, CDR1 is SGHRS and CDR2 YFSETQ. The V end was cut by 3 bases, the J end by 0 bases, with 25 bases between. CDR3 length: 19 amino acids.

In its sample, this clone was seen a few times. The rearrangement uses TRBV7-9 and TRBJ2-7; D is unresolved. Trimming removed 5 bases at V and 5 bases at J, with 7 bases between. CDR1 and CDR2 (germline): SEHNR, FQNEAQ (reference sequence). This CDR3 region has 11 residues. CDR3 in amino acids: CASSPANEQYF. The CDR3 bases are TGTGCCAGCAGCCCGGCAAACGAGCAGTACTTC. Combining the CDR3 with reference TRBV7-9 and TRBJ2-7 gives the whole variable domain DTGVSQNPRHKITKRGQNVTFRCDPISEHNRLYWYRQTLGQGPEFLTYFQNEAQLEKSRLLSDRFSAERPKGSFSTLEIQRTEQGDSAMYLCASSPANEQYFGPGTRLTVT.